The 31 T cell receptor beta chains listed next were all sequenced from one sample in a study of OX40 agonist ivuxolimab in advanced cancers. Clones were sequenced by immunoSEQ multiplex PCR, and TCRdb holds only the in-frame ones, with some missing. The repertoire has around 65,000 clones, over 75% of them found once; the top ten carry about 5%. The specimen comprised CD4+ or CD8+ T cells sorted from blood, sampled in a trial of the OX40 agonist ivuxolimab. The receptors derive from an adult with an advanced solid tumor such as melanoma, head and neck, liver or kidney cancer.

In this sample, this clone turned up once. The chain employs TRBV15 and TRBJ2-3; 9 nucleotides align to TRBD2. The V gene end was trimmed by 0 bases and the J gene end by 5 bases; junction bases not matched to a gene: 9. The germline V gene has CDR1 LNHNV and CDR2 YYDKDF (reference sequence). The CDR3 contains 17 residues. CDR3 nucleotides: TGTGCCACCAGCAGAGATGGAGTAGCGGGGGTTAAAGATACGCAGTATTTT. Protein product: CATSRDGVAGVKDTQYF.

This chain joins TRBV6-1 and TRBJ1-2, with D possibly TRBD1 on 6 matching bases. CDR1 MNHNS and CDR2 SASEGT come from the germline V gene. Trimming took off 3 bases at V and 2 bases at J, with 10 bases between the two ends. The CDR3 contains 14 residues. CDR3: CASSDRDTNYGYTF. The CDR3 region has the DNA TGTGCCAGCAGTGACCGGGACACAAACTATGGCTACACCTTC.

The V gene is TRBV7-9, the J gene TRBJ1-4; D may be TRBD1 (5 bases). In germline, CDR1 is SEHNR, CDR2 FQNEAQ (reference sequence). The CDR3 loop spans 18 amino acids. V lost 1 base and J lost 0, with 15 bases in between. In DNA, the CDR3 is TGTGCCAGCAGCTTAGATCGGGCAGGGAGGTCAACTAATGAAAAACTGTTTTTT. Translated, it gives CASSLDRAGRSTNEKLFF.

The chain carries TRBV11-2 and TRBJ1-1; D uncertain. Trimming removed 1 base from V and 3 bases from J, with 3 bases in between. The CDR3 consists of 12 residues. CDR1 is SGHAT, CDR2 FQNNGV, per germline. CDR3 in amino acids: CASSLAHTEAFF. The DNA for the CDR3 is TGTGCCAGCAGCTTAGCCCACACTGAAGCTTTCTTT.

The chain recombines TRBV10-3 with TRBJ1-4; 9 bases fit TRBD1. This CDR3 is 16 amino acids long. V lost 6 bases to trimming and J lost 2 bases; unmatched junction nucleotides: 7. Germline loops: CDR1 ENHRY, CDR2 SYGVKD. The CDR3 nucleotides read TGTGCCATCAGCCCGGACAGGGGAAACACTAATGAAAAACTGTTTTTT. Protein sequence: CAISPDRGNTNEKLFF.

To note about this clone: The germline gene is not matched at one end of the junction; a read error may be the cause. CDR3 nucleotides: TGTGCCAGCAGTCAGGGACAGTGGGAGAGGTTCGTCTTC. Amino acid sequence: CASSQGQWERFVF. The chain employs TRBV27 and TRBJ1-2; 7 nucleotides agree with TRBD1. CDR3 length: 13 residues. The germline gives CDR1 MNHEY, CDR2 SMNVEV (reference sequence).

The chain is built from TRBV19 and TRBJ1-5; D unclear. The germline V gene has CDR1 LNHDA and CDR2 SQIVND (reference sequence). The CDR3 runs 14 residues. V was clipped by 1 base and J by 5 bases, with 9 bases between them. CDR3: CASSIGRQHQPQHF. DNA of the CDR3: TGTGCCAGTAGTATAGGAAGGCAGCATCAGCCCCAGCATTTT.

The J gene is TRBJ1-5, the V gene TRBV5-6; unclear D gene. The germline gives CDR1 SGHDT, CDR2 YYEEEE. Trimming stripped 4 bases from V and 0 bases from J, with 8 bases between. The length of the CDR3 is 14 residues. CDR3 nucleotide sequence: TGTGCCAGCAGCGCAGGAAATAGCAATCAGCCCCAGCATTTT. This codes for CASSAGNSNQPQHF.

The chain employs TRBV18 and TRBJ2-1; D remains ambiguous. The length of the CDR3 is 17 residues. Germline lookup yields CDR1 KGHSH and CDR2 LQKENI. The germline V and J ends were trimmed by 3 bases and 7 bases, with 22 bases remaining between them. CDR3 bases: TGTGCCAGCTCACCCGGTCAGGCCGTCACCCGAATAAATGAGCAGTTCTTC. Its protein is CASSPGQAVTRINEQFF.

The gene calls are TRBV5-1 and TRBJ2-1; 10 bases align to TRBD2. There are 16 residues in the CDR3. Looked up from germline, CDR1 is SGHRS and CDR2 is YFSETQ. Trimming took 1 base from V and 4 from J; bases not matched to a gene: 5. Here the CDR3 DNA reads TGCGCCAGCAGCTTGACTAGCGGGGCTGGGTACAATGAGCAGTTCTTC. This encodes CASSLTSGAGYNEQFF. The full variable domain, its missing parts supplied by reference TRBV5-1 and TRBJ2-1, is KAGVTQTPRYLIKTRGQQVTLSCSPISGHRSVSWYQQTPGQGLQFLFEYFSETQRNKGNFPGRFSGRQFSNSRSEMNVSTLELGDSALYLCASSLTSGAGYNEQFFGPGTRLTVL.

The rearrangement joins TRBV11-3 to TRBJ2-3; 15 bases fit TRBD2. CDR1 and CDR2 from the germline V gene are SGHNT and YENEEA. The trim removed 5 bases at V and 4 bases at J, leaving 4 bases unmatched. The CDR3 loop spans 16 amino acids. The CDR3 loop is CASSTGLAGGADTQYF. DNA for the CDR3: TGTGCCAGCAGCACGGGACTAGCGGGAGGCGCAGATACGCAGTATTTT. Filled out from reference TRBV11-3 and TRBJ2-3, the complete variable domain reads EAGVVQSPRYKIIEKKQPVAFWCNPISGHNTLYWYLQNLGQGPELLIRYENEEAVDDSQLPKDRFSAERLKGVDSTLKIQPAELGDSAVYLCASSTGLAGGADTQYFGPGTRLTVL.

This clone has a single count. The rearrangement uses TRBV11-2 and TRBJ2-2, with 9 positions matching TRBD2. The CDR3 runs 17 residues. Germline-derived CDR1 and CDR2 are SGHAT and FQNNGV. The ends lost 1 base at V and 6 bases at J; junction bases unmatched: 9. DNA of the CDR3: TGTGCCAGCAGCTTAGGTGGGACTAGCTATTTCCCCGGGGAGCTGTTTTTT. Translation: CASSLGGTSYFPGELFF. Complete variable domain (other parts from reference TRBV11-2 and TRBJ2-2): EAGVAQSPRYKIIEKRQSVAFWCNPISGHATLYWYQQILGQGPKLLIQFQNNGVVDDSQLPKDRFSAERLKGVDSTLKIQPAKLEDSAVYLCASSLGGTSYFPGELFFGEGSRLTVL.

This sequence joins TRBV6-6 and TRBJ1-1; 10 bases match TRBD1. The CDR3 consists of 16 residues. V was pared by 6 bases and J by 1 base, with 8 bases of the junction left unmatched. Germline CDR1 and CDR2: MNHNY and SVGAGI (reference sequence). The CDR3 loop reads CASRGQGPRTNTEAFF. The CDR3 nucleotides are TGTGCCAGCAGGGGACAGGGGCCCCGGACGAACACTGAAGCTTTCTTT.

The chain recombines TRBV7-2 with TRBJ1-5, with D tentatively TRBD1 (6 bases). Germline-derived CDR1 and CDR2 are SGHTA and FQGNSA. The V end was cut by 2 bases, the J end by 6 bases, with 17 bases between. The CDR3 runs 16 residues. The CDR3 reads CASSLNPGVLGQPQHF. In DNA form, the CDR3 reads TGTGCCAGCAGCTTAAATCCAGGGGTCCTCGGTCAGCCCCAGCATTTT.

This chain uses TRBV5-5 with TRBJ2-7; 10 nucleotides line up with TRBD1. V lost 8 bases and J lost 5; bases outside the gene matches: 10. Germline V gene lookup returns CDR1 SGHKS and CDR2 YYEKEE (reference sequence). This CDR3 has 14 residues. The CDR3 nucleotides read TGTGCCAGTCTTAGGGACAGGGGATTTGACGAGCAGTACTTC. Translated: CASLRDRGFDEQYF.

Within the sample, this clone is medium-sized. The chain has TRBV30 and TRBJ2-7, with 9 bases lining up with TRBD1. This CDR3 comprises 14 residues. V lost 3 bases and J lost 4; bases outside the gene matches: 7. Germline V gives CDR1 GTSNPN, CDR2 SVGIG (reference sequence). CDR3 in DNA: TGTGCCTGGAGCGGGACAGGGTTCCGATACGAGCAGTACTTC. Its translation: CAWSGTGFRYEQYF.

CDR3 DNA: TGTGCCAGCATTCCTGGGCGGAGTGGCTTGAGGGAGCAGTTCTTC. Translated: CASIPGRSGLREQFF. V is TRBV6-5 and J is TRBJ2-1; no firm D call. CDR1 and CDR2 from the germline V gene are MNHEY and SVGAGI. V lost 7 bases, J lost 10 bases, and 23 bases lay in between. The CDR3 has 15 amino acids.

This sequence joins TRBV10-2 and TRBJ1-6; no reliable D call. V lost 6 bases to trimming and J lost 9 bases, with 15 bases between them. This CDR3 region has 14 residues. The germline CDR1 and CDR2 sequences are WSHSY and SAAADI. The CDR3 reads CASRLAGLGSPLHF. CDR3 nucleotide sequence: TGCGCCAGCAGGCTCGCAGGTTTGGGTTCACCCCTCCACTTT.

V and J are TRBV5-1 and TRBJ2-2; no definite D call. Per germline, CDR1 SGHRS and CDR2 YFSETQ. V was clipped by 5 bases and J by 4 bases, with 12 bases between them. This CDR3 spans 14 amino acids. The CDR3 DNA sequence: TGCGCCAGCAGTAGTGACACGCTCACCGGGGAGCTGTTTTTT. It is translated as CASSSDTLTGELFF.

CDR3 nucleotides: TGTGCCAGCAGCGGGACCTTCACCTACGAGCAGTACTTC. It encodes CASSGTFTYEQYF. The chain carries TRBV7-2 and TRBJ2-7; D is perhaps TRBD1 or TRBD2 (5 bases each). Germline V CDR1 and CDR2: SGHTA, FQGNSA. CDR3 size: 13 residues. Trimming left V 5 bases short and J 2 bases short, with 10 bases between.

The chain uses TRBV4-2 and TRBJ2-2, with 12 nucleotides matching TRBD2. Germline-derived CDR1 and CDR2 are LGHNA and YNFKEQ. There are 18 residues in the CDR3. V was clipped by 3 bases and J by 4 bases; unmatched bases: 9. The CDR3 DNA is TGTGCCAGCAGCCAGGCCGGGACTAGCGGGTTTCGCACCGGGGAGCTGTTTTTT. Protein: CASSQAGTSGFRTGELFF.

The chain combines TRBV6-5 with TRBJ2-5; TRBD1 might be the D (6 bases). Trimming took off 4 bases at V and 7 bases at J, with 19 bases between the two ends. The CDR3 has 15 residues. Per germline, CDR1 MNHEY and CDR2 SVGAGI. Here the CDR3 reads CASSSPDRTTGTQYF. In nucleotides, the CDR3 is TGTGCCAGCAGTTCTCCGGACAGAACTACCGGGACCCAGTACTTC.

V usage is TRBV5-1 and J usage is TRBJ2-3, with D possibly being TRBD1 (6 bases). Germline V lookup: CDR1 SGHRS, CDR2 YFSETQ. The CDR3 totals 14 residues. V lost 5 bases and J lost 1, with 11 bases in between. The CDR3 loop is CASSSRTGTDTQYF. The CDR3 DNA sequence: TGCGCCAGCAGTTCCCGGACAGGCACAGATACGCAGTATTTT.

The genes are TRBV6-5 and TRBJ1-1, with D possibly being TRBD1 (6 bases). Per the germline V gene, CDR1 is MNHEY and CDR2 is SVGAGI. This CDR3 is 15 amino acids long. Trimming took off 2 bases at V and 1 base at J, with 11 bases between the two ends. The CDR3 spells CASSYQGQWNTEAFF. DNA for the CDR3: TGTGCCAGCAGTTACCAAGGACAGTGGAACACTGAAGCTTTCTTT.

This chain uses TRBV5-1 with TRBJ2-1, with a possible D match to TRBD1 (5 bases). Trimming removed 4 bases at V and 4 bases at J, with 12 bases between. The CDR3 runs 14 residues. Germline V gene data show CDR1 as SGHRS and CDR2 as YFSETQ. CDR3 sequence (DNA): TGCGCCAGCAGCCTCCGGACATCATACAATGAGCAGTTCTTC. This encodes CASSLRTSYNEQFF.

The rearrangement uses TRBV29-1 and TRBJ2-7, with 7 bases lining up with TRBD1. The CDR3 loop spans 11 amino acids. Germline values: CDR1 SQVTM, CDR2 ANQGSEA. Trimming removed 7 bases from V and 4 bases from J; junction bases left unmatched: 4. The CDR3 DNA reads TGCAGCGCCACAGGGGCATACGAGCAGTACTTC. Translation: CSATGAYEQYF.

This clone has just one count. The rearrangement joins TRBV7-2 to TRBJ2-2; a possible D gene is TRBD1 (7 bases). Germline lookup yields CDR1 SGHTA and CDR2 FQGNSA. The length of the CDR3 is 15 residues. Trimming stripped 2 bases from V and 5 bases from J, with 12 bases between. Written as DNA, the CDR3 is TGTGCCAGCAGCTTACGCCAGGGGGGAACCGGGGAGCTGTTTTTT. Residues: CASSLRQGGTGELFF.

V gene TRBV10-3 combines with J gene TRBJ2-7; TRBD2 matches 14 bases. This CDR3 has 16 amino acids. Germline lookup yields CDR1 ENHRY and CDR2 SYGVKD. V lost 6 bases, J lost 5 bases, and 9 bases stayed unmatched. CDR3 nucleotide sequence: TGTGCCATCAGAGGGACTAGCGGGAGTTCAATCGACGAGCAGTACTTC. The encoded protein is CAIRGTSGSSIDEQYF.

The V gene is TRBV6-6, the J gene TRBJ2-7; a possible D gene is TRBD1 (5 bases). V lost 2 bases to trimming and J lost 6 bases, with 14 bases between them. The CDR3 sequence is 14 residues long. CDR1 is MNHNY, CDR2 SVGAGI, per germline (reference sequence). As DNA, the CDR3 is TGTGCCAGCAGTTACACTCAGGGCCGGCCCGAGCAGTACTTC. It specifies CASSYTQGRPEQYF.

This rearrangement joins TRBV6-5 to TRBJ1-5; D gene ambiguous. This CDR3 spans 14 amino acids. CDR1 and CDR2 (germline): MNHEY, SVGAGI. V lost 5 bases and J 3 bases, leaving 11 bases between the germline ends. The CDR3 DNA is TGTGCCAGCAGTCTTCGCGGTGTCAATCAGCCCCAGCATTTT. It codes for CASSLRGVNQPQHF.

This sequence joins TRBV6-5 and TRBJ2-5; D is undetermined. Near its end, the DNA agrees better with TRBJ2-7, so the J call may be wrong. This CDR3 contains 15 residues. The V gene's germline CDR1 is MNHEY and CDR2 SVGAGI. The CDR3 is CASRPRPDLPYEQYF. The DNA for the CDR3 is TGTGCCAGCAGGCCTAGACCCGACTTACCCTACGAGCAGTACTTC.